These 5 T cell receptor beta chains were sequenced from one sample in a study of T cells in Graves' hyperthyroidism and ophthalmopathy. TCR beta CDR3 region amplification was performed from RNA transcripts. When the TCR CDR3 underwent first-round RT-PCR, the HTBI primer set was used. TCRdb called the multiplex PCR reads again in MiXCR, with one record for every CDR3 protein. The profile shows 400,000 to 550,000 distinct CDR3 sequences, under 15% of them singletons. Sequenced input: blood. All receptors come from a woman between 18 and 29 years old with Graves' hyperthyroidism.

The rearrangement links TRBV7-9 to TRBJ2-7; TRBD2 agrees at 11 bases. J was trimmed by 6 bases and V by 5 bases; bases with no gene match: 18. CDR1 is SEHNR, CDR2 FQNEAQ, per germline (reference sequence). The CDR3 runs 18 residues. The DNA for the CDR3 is TGTGCCAGCAGCCCGCCGGGACTAGCGGACTTCGGTAGTCGCGAGCAGTACTTC. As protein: CASSPPGLADFGSREQYF.

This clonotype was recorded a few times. CDR3 protein: CASSQGGRTNYGYTF. CDR3 coding DNA: TGTGCCAGCAGCCAAGGGGGACGAACTAACTATGGCTACACCTTC. The rearrangement uses TRBV3-1 and TRBJ1-2; maybe TRBD1 (5 bases). Trimming shortened V by 1 base and J by 0 bases, and 9 bases separated the two germline ends. Germline CDR1 and CDR2: LGHDT and YNNKEL (reference sequence). There are 15 residues in the CDR3.

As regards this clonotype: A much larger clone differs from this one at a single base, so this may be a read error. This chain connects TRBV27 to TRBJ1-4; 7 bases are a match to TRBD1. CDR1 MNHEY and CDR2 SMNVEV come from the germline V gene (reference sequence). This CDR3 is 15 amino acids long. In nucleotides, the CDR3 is TGTGCCAGCAGTTTGATGGCAGGGGGTGATGAAAACCTGTTTTTT. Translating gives CASSLMAGGDENLFF.

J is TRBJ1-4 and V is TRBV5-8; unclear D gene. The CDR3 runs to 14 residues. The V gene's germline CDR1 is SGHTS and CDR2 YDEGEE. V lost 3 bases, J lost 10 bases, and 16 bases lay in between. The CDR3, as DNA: TGTGCCAGCAGCTCCGCCAGCCTAGCAGGAAAACTGTTTTTT. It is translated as CASSSASLAGKLFF.

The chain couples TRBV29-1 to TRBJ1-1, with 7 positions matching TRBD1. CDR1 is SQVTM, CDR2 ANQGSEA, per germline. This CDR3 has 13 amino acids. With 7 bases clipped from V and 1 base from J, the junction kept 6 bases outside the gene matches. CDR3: CSALGQANTEAFF. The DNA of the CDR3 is TGCAGCGCACTAGGACAGGCGAACACTGAAGCTTTCTTT. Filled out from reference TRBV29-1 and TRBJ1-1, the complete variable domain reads SAVISQKPSRDICQRGTSLTIQCQVDSQVTMMFWYRQQPGQSLTLIATANQGSEATYESGFVIDKFPISRPNLTFSTLTVSNMSPEDSSIYLCSALGQANTEAFFGQGTRLTVV.